The clone carrying this T cell receptor (beta chain) was detected only a few times. Its cognate antigen is unknown. This sample was taken from a study of T-cell reconstitution after alpha-beta-depleted transplantation in children. V was shortened by 5 bases and J by 2 bases, with 19 bases between the two germline ends. Germline CDR1 is SGHAT and CDR2 is FQNNGV. This CDR3 has 16 residues. Study-wide results and limits: About two months after transplant, alpha-beta T cells reportedly came from several hundred expanded graft clones. Recipient T cells and thymic progenitors that survived gave rise to the high TCRbeta diversity observed at day 60 in some patients.

This sample's TCRbeta library carried unique molecular identifier barcodes. MiXCR, run by TCRdb on the PCR reads, gives a single entry per CDR3 protein. Here the sample spans around 960,000 distinct CDR3 sequences, 25% to 35% being singletons. The chain recombines TRBV11-2 with TRBJ2-7; maybe TRBD2 (5 bases). Sequenced here: PBMCs, mostly from graft donor cells, sampled 360 days after TCRalphabeta/CD19-depleted stem cell transplant. The TCR comes from a boy under two years old who had a stem cell transplant for SCID, so the T cells may come from the graft donor. The CDR3 DNA is TGTGCCAGCAGCCCGGGCCGGGGTGTAGGAACCTACGAGCAGTACTTC. As protein: CASSPGRGVGTYEQYF.